This section outlines one T cell receptor beta chain sequence together with its context. Its antigen remains unidentified. This CDR3 is 13 amino acids long. J lost 11 bases, V lost 6 bases, and 12 bases had no gene match. CDR1 and CDR2 (germline): DFQATT, SNEGSKA (reference sequence). The data are from a study of T cells in Graves' hyperthyroidism and ophthalmopathy. Study results and caveats: Blood also held most thyroid clonotypes expanded beyond 0.001. Model output signaled ophthalmopathy a median roughly 6.1 months ahead of onset.

TCR beta CDR3 regions were amplified from RNA transcripts. HTBI primers were employed in a first-round RT-PCR of the TCR CDR3. TCRdb fed the multiplex PCR reads into MiXCR, producing one record per CDR3 protein. The repertoire holds roughly 290,000 distinct CDR3 sequences, roughly 13% seen once, with approximately 7.9% in the top ten. This TCR came from a woman between 40 and 55 years old with Graves' hyperthyroidism. Sequencing used blood. V and J are TRBV20-1 and TRBJ1-5; 8 bases match TRBD1. In DNA form, the CDR3 reads TGCAGTGCCTTCGGACAGGGCGACAGGGCCCAGCATTTT. This translates into CSAFGQGDRAQHF.